This TCR beta chain derives from a study of control samples from healthy donors and cancer patients. The CDR3 has 16 residues. Some clones are missing from TCRdb's copy, which holds only in-frame ones; the method was immunoSEQ multiplex PCR. The sample lists roughly 120,000 clones; roughly 89% were seen once. Sequenced input: blood. V and J are TRBV21-1 and TRBJ1-4. TRBV21-1 is deemed a pseudogene. This receptor was obtained from a woman in her forties or fifties in good health. CDR3 sequence reads: CASSSGGGAFNEKLFF. DNA of the CDR3: TGTGCCAGCAGCAGCGGGGGTGGAGCCTTTAATGAAAAACTGTTTTTT.